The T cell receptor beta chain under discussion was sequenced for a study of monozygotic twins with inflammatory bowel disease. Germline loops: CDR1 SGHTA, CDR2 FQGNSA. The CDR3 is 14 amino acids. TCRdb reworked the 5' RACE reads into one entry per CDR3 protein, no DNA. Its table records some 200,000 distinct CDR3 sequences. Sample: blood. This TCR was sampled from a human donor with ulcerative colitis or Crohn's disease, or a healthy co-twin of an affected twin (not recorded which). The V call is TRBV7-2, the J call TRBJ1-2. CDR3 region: CASSLAPRAYGYTF.